Listed below are T cell receptor beta chains from one sample, sequenced in a study of a mutant IDH1 vaccine in newly diagnosed glioma. Their cognate antigens are unknown. This table comes from immunoSEQ multiplex PCR, and its TCRdb copy is limited to in-frame clones, with some not included. The profile shows around 50,000 clones, less than 75% of them singletons. The material sequenced was peripheral blood mononuclear cells (PBMCs), taken from a glioma patient whose treatment included an IDH1 peptide vaccine. Receptor source: a middle-aged man with glioma. Some clones in this sample may be carry-over from other donors' samples. CDR3s include the opening cysteine and the closing phenylalanine or tryptophan.

J gene: TRBJ1-5; V gene: TRBV4-2; CDR3 protein: CASSQDWTSTRQPQHF
J gene: TRBJ1-2; V gene: TRBV6-5; CDR3 protein: CASSYDAGAGYGYTF
J gene: TRBJ2-7; V gene: TRBV27; CDR3 protein: CASSFGSTYEQYF
J gene: TRBJ2-7; V gene: TRBV5-6; CDR3 protein: CASSLGGLGRYEQYF
J gene: TRBJ1-2; V gene: TRBV4-2; CDR3 protein: CASSQEVGDERNYGYTF
J gene: TRBJ2-1; V gene: TRBV19; CDR3 protein: CASSPTSGGANEQFF
J gene: TRBJ1-4; V gene: TRBV10-1; CDR3 protein: CASSESHKEKLFF
J gene: TRBJ2-3; V gene: TRBV18; CDR3 protein: CASSPLAGATDTQYF
J gene: TRBJ1-1; V gene: TRBV14; CDR3 protein: CASSPLGVDTEAFF
J gene: TRBJ1-1; V gene: TRBV2; CDR3 protein: CASSEAVANTEAFF
J gene: TRBJ2-5; V gene: TRBV2; CDR3 protein: CASSGPSGGAGETQYF
J gene: TRBJ2-6; V gene: TRBV27; CDR3 protein: CASSPLKRSGANVLTF
J gene: TRBJ2-7; V gene: TRBV5-5; CDR3 protein: CASSTPRGGRNEQYF
J gene: TRBJ2-7; V gene: TRBV2; CDR3 protein: CASSERRWDEQYF
J gene: TRBJ1-5; V gene: TRBV18; CDR3 protein: CASSPRGGNQPQHF
J gene: TRBJ2-3; V gene: TRBV5-8; CDR3 protein: CASSSTLSTQYF
J gene: TRBJ2-5; V gene: TRBV7-9; CDR3 protein: CASSPRLGETQYF
J gene: TRBJ1-1; V gene: TRBV2; CDR3 protein: CASAVLANTEAFF
J gene: TRBJ1-1; V gene: TRBV18; CDR3 protein: CASFTGSGSTEAFF
J gene: TRBJ1-4; V gene: TRBV5-1; CDR3 protein: CASSYQAGAEKLFF
J gene: TRBJ2-7; V gene: TRBV6-1; CDR3 protein: CASSEAVHEQYF
J gene: TRBJ1-6; V gene: TRBV19; CDR3 protein: CASSISPGGIIRSPLHF
J gene: TRBJ1-6; V gene: TRBV4-1; CDR3 protein: CASSQVIGGFNSPLHF
J gene: TRBJ2-3; V gene: TRBV29-1; CDR3 protein: CSVPFNPGRTDTQYF
J gene: TRBJ1-1; V gene: TRBV5-4; CDR3 protein: CASSGHRANTEAFF
J gene: TRBJ2-7; V gene: TRBV25-1; CDR3 protein: CASRDSNRDQYF
J gene: TRBJ2-3; V gene: TRBV6-6; CDR3 protein: CASSDRKNTDTQYF
J gene: TRBJ2-7; V gene: TRBV27; CDR3 protein: CASSLGQDYEQYF
J gene: TRBJ1-5; V gene: TRBV10-3; CDR3 protein: CAISEELSNQPQHF
J gene: TRBJ1-6; V gene: TRBV2; CDR3 protein: CASRDRGNSPLHF
J gene: TRBJ2-5; V gene: TRBV2; CDR3 protein: CASVKRGGPSETQYF
J gene: TRBJ2-2; V gene: TRBV5-6; CDR3 protein: CASSLLQFRDRGNGGELFF
J gene: TRBJ2-2; V gene: TRBV13; CDR3 protein: CASSLGGPTGELFF
J gene: TRBJ2-5; V gene: TRBV30; CDR3 protein: CAWSVTGRGETQYF
J gene: TRBJ1-1; V gene: TRBV9; CDR3 protein: CASSAGEAGTRTEAFF
J gene: TRBJ1-4; V gene: TRBV30; CDR3 protein: CAWRGGSTTNEKLFF